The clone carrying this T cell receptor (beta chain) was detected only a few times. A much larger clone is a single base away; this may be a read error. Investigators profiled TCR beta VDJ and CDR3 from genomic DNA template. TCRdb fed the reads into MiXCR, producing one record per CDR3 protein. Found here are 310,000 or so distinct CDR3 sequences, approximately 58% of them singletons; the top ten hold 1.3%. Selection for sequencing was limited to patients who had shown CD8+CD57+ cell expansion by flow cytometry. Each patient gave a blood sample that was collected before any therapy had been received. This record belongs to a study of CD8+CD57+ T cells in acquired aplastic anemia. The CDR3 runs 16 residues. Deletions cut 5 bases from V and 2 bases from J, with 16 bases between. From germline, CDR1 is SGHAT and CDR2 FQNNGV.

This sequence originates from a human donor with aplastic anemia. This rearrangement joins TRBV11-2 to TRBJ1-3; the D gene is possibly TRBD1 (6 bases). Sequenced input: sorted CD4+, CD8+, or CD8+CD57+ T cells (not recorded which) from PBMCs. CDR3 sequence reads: CASSLSRGDTGNTIYF. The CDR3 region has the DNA TGTGCCAGCAGCCTCAGCCGGGGGGACACTGGAAACACCATATATTTT.